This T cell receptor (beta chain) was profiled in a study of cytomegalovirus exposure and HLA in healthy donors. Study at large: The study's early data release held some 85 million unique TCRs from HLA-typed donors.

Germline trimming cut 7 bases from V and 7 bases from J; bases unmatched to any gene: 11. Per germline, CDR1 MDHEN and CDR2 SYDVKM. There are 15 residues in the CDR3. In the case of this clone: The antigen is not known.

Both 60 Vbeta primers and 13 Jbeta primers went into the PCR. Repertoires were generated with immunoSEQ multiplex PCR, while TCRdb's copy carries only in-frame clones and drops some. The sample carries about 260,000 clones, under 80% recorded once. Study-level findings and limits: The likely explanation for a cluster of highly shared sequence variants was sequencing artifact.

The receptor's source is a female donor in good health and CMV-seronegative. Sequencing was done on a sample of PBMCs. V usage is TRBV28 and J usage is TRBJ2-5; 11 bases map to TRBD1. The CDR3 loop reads CASNLVGQGAGTQYF. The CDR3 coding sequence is TGTGCCAGCAACCTAGTAGGACAGGGGGCGGGGACCCAGTACTTC.